The 22 T cell receptor beta chains below were found in one sample sequenced in a study of cytomegalovirus exposure and HLA in healthy donors. It was with 60 Vbeta and 13 Jbeta primers that the PCR ran. Libraries were prepared by immunoSEQ multiplex PCR; TCRdb keeps only in-frame clonotypes and omits some of them. The sample includes about 150,000 clones, about a tenth of them seen just once. The sample comprised PBMCs. All receptors come from a male donor in good health and CMV-seronegative.

This clone was recorded a few times. The V and J genes are TRBV6-1 and TRBJ1-2; D is perhaps TRBD1 (6 bases). Between the trimmed V and J ends, which lost 4 bases and 8 bases, there was a span of 20 bases. The CDR3 spans 15 residues. The germline V gene has CDR1 MNHNS and CDR2 SASEGT. Written as DNA, the CDR3 is TGTGCCAGCAGTGCCAGACAGGCCTACGAGGACGGCTACACCTTC. This translates into CASSARQAYEDGYTF.

The V and J genes are TRBV29-1 and TRBJ1-2; maybe TRBD1 (6 bases). The V gene lost 5 bases and the J gene lost 1 base, with 11 bases spanning the gap. The germline V gene encodes CDR1 SQVTM and CDR2 ANQGSEA. This CDR3 is 13 amino acids long. The CDR3 DNA reads as TGCAGCGTTAGCCAGGGGATTAACTATGGCTACACCTTC. Translated: CSVSQGINYGYTF.

This clone was detected only a few times. The chain joins TRBV28 to TRBJ1-1, with 9 bases that match TRBD1. In germline, CDR1 is MDHEN, CDR2 SYDVKM. Unmatched junction bases numbered 16, after V lost 6 bases and J lost 8 bases. This CDR3 is 16 amino acids long. For the CDR3, the DNA is TGTGCCAGCAGGCCTTTTATTAGAGGACAGGGGTCAGAAGCTTTCTTT. It codes for CASRPFIRGQGSEAFF. The full variable domain, its missing parts supplied by reference TRBV28 and TRBJ1-1, is DVKVTQSSRYLVKRTGEKVFLECVQDMDHENMFWYRQDPGLGLRLIYFSYDVKMKEKGDIPEGYSVSREKKERFSLILESASTNQTSMYLCASRPFIRGQGSEAFFGQGTRLTVV.

Regarding this clone: This CDR3 is also generated by other DNA sequences in the sample. This chain uses TRBV5-1 with TRBJ2-7; 11 bases are a match to TRBD1. J lost 2 bases, V lost 4 bases, and 2 bases had no gene match. Germline CDR1 and CDR2: SGHRS and YFSETQ. The CDR3 is 14 residues long. The CDR3 DNA reads TGCGCCAGCAGCCTGGGACAGGGGGCCTACGAGCAGTACTTC. Its protein product is CASSLGQGAYEQYF.

V usage is TRBV28 and J usage is TRBJ2-1; D not certain. The germline CDR1 and CDR2 sequences are MDHEN and SYDVKM. The CDR3 length is 15 residues. The V end lost 7 bases, the J end lost 1 base, and 14 bases lay between the germline ends. Here the CDR3 reads CASTHARRSYNEQFF. CDR3 sequence (DNA): TGTGCCAGCACCCACGCGCGCCGGTCCTACAATGAGCAGTTCTTC. Complete variable domain (other parts from reference TRBV28 and TRBJ2-1): DVKVTQSSRYLVKRTGEKVFLECVQDMDHENMFWYRQDPGLGLRLIYFSYDVKMKEKGDIPEGYSVSREKKERFSLILESASTNQTSMYLCASTHARRSYNEQFFGPGTRLTVL.

The gene calls are TRBV5-1 and TRBJ2-3; TRBD2 aligns across 8 bases. V lost 4 bases to trimming and J lost 2 bases; unmatched junction nucleotides: 3. CDR3 length equals 14 residues. CDR1 SGHRS and CDR2 YFSETQ come from the germline V gene. CDR3 residues: CASSAGGHTDTQYF. The CDR3, as DNA: TGCGCCAGCAGCGCGGGGGGTCACACAGATACGCAGTATTTT.

The V and J genes are TRBV5-1 and TRBJ2-7, with 9 bases matching TRBD2. This CDR3 has 15 residues. The trim removed 1 base at V and 4 bases at J, leaving 6 bases unmatched. Germline lookup yields CDR1 SGHRS and CDR2 YFSETQ. The CDR3 bases are TGCGCCAGCAGCTTGAGTCTAGCGGGGAATTACGAGCAGTACTTC. It is translated as CASSLSLAGNYEQYF. The whole variable domain, remainder taken from reference TRBV5-1 and TRBJ2-7, is KAGVTQTPRYLIKTRGQQVTLSCSPISGHRSVSWYQQTPGQGLQFLFEYFSETQRNKGNFPGRFSGRQFSNSRSEMNVSTLELGDSALYLCASSLSLAGNYEQYFGPGTRLTVT.

The chain joins TRBV6-1 to TRBJ1-3; 7 bases are shared with TRBD1. Per the germline V gene, CDR1 is MNHNS and CDR2 is SASEGT. The junction had 6 bases not matched to a gene; V was cut back by 4 bases and J by 0 bases. The CDR3 spans 16 residues. CDR3 coding DNA: TGTGCCAGCAGTGCCTTCCAGGGGGTCTCTGGAAACACCATATATTTT. Translating it yields CASSAFQGVSGNTIYF.

This clone turned up a few times. The gene calls are TRBV15 and TRBJ1-2; 9 bases fit TRBD1. The junction had 13 bases not matched to a gene; V was cut back by 4 bases and J by 4 bases. The CDR3 runs 17 residues. In germline, CDR1 is LNHNV, CDR2 YYDKDF (reference sequence). Written as DNA, the CDR3 is TGTGCCACCAGCACTACAGGGGGCGTATATCTCGGCTATGGCTACACCTTC. Its protein is CATSTTGGVYLGYGYTF.

This clone came up a few times. V and J are TRBV2 and TRBJ1-2; 10 nucleotides line up with TRBD1. CDR3 length equals 17 residues. Germline V CDR1 and CDR2: SNHLY, FYNNEI. Trimming removed 6 bases from V and 7 bases from J; junction bases left unmatched: 17. For the CDR3, the DNA is TGTGCCAGCAGAGAGTATAAGGACAGGGGGAAAATCCGTGGCTACACCTTC. Its translation: CASREYKDRGKIRGYTF.

The chain employs TRBV20-1 and TRBJ2-6; D ambiguous. There are 11 residues in the CDR3. V was clipped by 0 bases and J by 15 bases, with 9 bases between them. Germline CDR1 and CDR2: DFQATT and SNEGSKA (reference sequence). The CDR3 region is CSARDDTDLTF. The CDR3 DNA is TGCAGTGCTAGAGATGATACAGACCTGACTTTC.

This sequence joins TRBV2 and TRBJ2-7, with 13 bases that match TRBD2. The CDR3 is made up of 15 amino acids. Germline assignment: CDR1 SNHLY and CDR2 FYNNEI. V lost 7 bases and J lost 4; bases outside the gene matches: 7. The CDR3 DNA reads TGTGCCAGCAAGAATGGGACTAGCGGGATTTACGAGCAGTACTTC. This codes for CASKNGTSGIYEQYF.

This clone was seen more than once but under ten times. V and J are TRBV27 and TRBJ2-7; 8 bases agree with TRBD1. The CDR3 sequence is 16 residues long. Unmatched junction bases numbered 12, after V lost 6 bases and J lost 2 bases. Germline V gene data show CDR1 as MNHEY and CDR2 as SMNVEV (reference sequence). CDR3 region: CASSGTGNPTPYEQYF. CDR3 in DNA: TGTGCCAGCAGCGGGACAGGAAACCCCACTCCCTACGAGCAGTACTTC.

The table lists this clone with a few counts. The CDR3 DNA sequence: TGCGCCAGCAGCCACCCTAGCGGGGGGGCCAACTACAATGAGCAGTTCTTC. Protein product: CASSHPSGGANYNEQFF. The chain carries TRBV4-3 and TRBJ2-1; 12 nucleotides agree with TRBD2. The length of the CDR3 is 17 residues. CDR1 is LGHNA, CDR2 YSLEER, per germline. Unmatched junction bases numbered 6, after V lost 3 bases and J lost 3 bases.

V gene TRBV28 combines with J gene TRBJ2-2; TRBD2 aligns across 13 bases. The CDR3 covers 15 residues. Germline V gives CDR1 MDHEN, CDR2 SYDVKM. J lost 6 bases, V lost 6 bases, and 4 bases had no gene match. DNA of the CDR3: TGTGCCAGCAGCCCGGGGACTAGCGGGGCCGGGGAGCTGTTTTTT. Encoded protein: CASSPGTSGAGELFF.

The chain uses TRBV29-1 and TRBJ2-7; D ambiguous. Germline V CDR1 and CDR2: SQVTM, ANQGSEA. The CDR3 sequence is 11 residues long. V was cut by 0 bases and J by 11 bases, with 11 bases left in between. CDR3 in DNA: TGCAGCGTTGAAGATGATACTTCGAAGTACTTC. Residues: CSVEDDTSKYF.

In DNA, the CDR3 is TGTGCCAGCAGTGGACAGGGAGATCAGCCCCAGCATTTT. This gives the protein CASSGQGDQPQHF. V is TRBV6-6 and J is TRBJ1-5, with TRBD1 identical over 8 bases. The trim removed 5 bases at V and 5 bases at J, leaving 2 bases unmatched. Germline assignment: CDR1 MNHNY and CDR2 SVGAGI (reference sequence). The CDR3 totals 13 residues.

This clone was counted between two and nine times. The gene calls are TRBV25-1 and TRBJ1-1; a weak D match, TRBD1 (5 bases). Germline V gene lookup returns CDR1 MGHDK and CDR2 SYGVNS. V was trimmed by 1 base and J by 5 bases, leaving 8 bases between them. This CDR3 spans 13 amino acids. As DNA, the CDR3 is TGTGCCAGCAGTGAATTCGGGGGAACTGAAGCTTTCTTT. Its translation is CASSEFGGTEAFF. The variable domain in full, with the rest retrieved from reference TRBV25-1 and TRBJ1-1, is EADIYQTPRYLVIGTGKKITLECSQTMGHDKMYWYQQDPGMELHLIHYSYGVNSTEKGDLSSESTVSRIRTEHFPLTLESARPSHTSQYLCASSEFGGTEAFFGQGTRLTVV.

This sequence joins TRBV10-3 and TRBJ1-6; D uncertain. Trimming removed 8 bases at V and 4 bases at J, with 18 bases between. The germline V gene has CDR1 ENHRY and CDR2 SYGVKD. The CDR3 extends over 16 amino acids. CDR3 sequence: CAIGAISGDYNSPLHF. The CDR3 region has the DNA TGTGCCATCGGCGCAATTTCGGGAGATTATAATTCACCCCTCCACTTT.

This clone occurred a few times. One junction end does not reproduce the germline sequence, and a read error may be involved. V and J are TRBV9 and TRBJ2-2; D might be TRBD1 (6 bases). CDR1 and CDR2 from the germline V gene are SGDLS and YYNGEE. The CDR3 loop spans 14 amino acids. The CDR3: CASSGDRNAGELFF. The CDR3 nucleotides are TGTGCCAGCAGCGGTGACAGGAACGCCGGGGAGCTGTTTTTT.

V gene TRBV28 combines with J gene TRBJ2-1; D is uncertain. Germline CDR1 and CDR2: MDHEN and SYDVKM. Trimming took 6 bases from V and 5 from J, leaving 11 bases between them. This CDR3 region has 13 residues. The chain's CDR3 is CASSLPPDNEQFF. The CDR3 DNA reads TGTGCCAGCAGCCTCCCCCCGGACAATGAGCAGTTCTTC.

This clone was detected a few times. V usage is TRBV29-1 and J usage is TRBJ2-5; D is perhaps TRBD2 (5 bases). Looked up from germline, CDR1 is SQVTM and CDR2 is ANQGSEA. The CDR3 has 16 amino acids. The V end lost 3 bases, the J end lost 1 base, and 18 bases lay between the germline ends. The CDR3 coding sequence is TGCAGCGTTGAGTATGGCTTCCTGGGAGCCCAAGAGACCCAGTACTTC. Translation: CSVEYGFLGAQETQYF. The full variable domain, completed using reference TRBV29-1 and TRBJ2-5, is SAVISQKPSRDICQRGTSLTIQCQVDSQVTMMFWYRQQPGQSLTLIATANQGSEATYESGFVIDKFPISRPNLTFSTLTVSNMSPEDSSIYLCSVEYGFLGAQETQYFGPGTRLLVL.